This T cell receptor (beta chain) was recorded in a study of T cells after yellow fever vaccination. Study findings and constraints: Post-booster repertoires again held most primary-vaccination clones (roughly 96% CD4, 88% CD8).

As for this clonotype: Its target is not known.

Making TCR cDNA involved 5'RACE template switching, which added UMIs and a universal primer site. Via MiXCR, TCRdb re-called the 5' RACE reads, giving one row per CDR3 protein. The sample includes hundreds of thousands of distinct CDR3 sequences, around 13% seen only once; the top ten take 2.5% to 4%. Material: CD4+ T cells sorted from PBMCs, obtained 15 days after the yellow fever booster vaccination. This sequence was found in a man younger than 35 who received the YFV17D yellow fever vaccine.

Written as DNA, the CDR3 is TGTGCCAGCAGCTTAGACAGCCACAATGAGCAGTTCTTC. It codes for CASSLDSHNEQFF. The J gene is TRBJ2-1, the V gene TRBV7-3, with D perhaps TRBD1 (5 bases). Deletions cut 2 bases from V and 5 bases from J, with 7 bases between. Germline loops: CDR1 SGHTA, CDR2 FQGTGA. The CDR3 covers 13 residues. Variable domain in full (rest from reference TRBV7-3 and TRBJ2-1): GAGVSQTPSNKVTEKGKYVELRCDPISGHTALYWYRQSLGQGPEFLIYFQGTGAADDSGLPNDRFFAVRPEGSVSTLKIQRTERGDSAVYLCASSLDSHNEQFFGPGTRLTVL.